This T cell receptor (beta chain) was recovered during a study of sequential checkpoint blockade in melanoma (dated by TCRdb to the late 2010s). About the full investigation: Patients were randomized 1:1 to first-line nivolumab followed by ipilimumab (arm A) or ipilimumab followed by nivolumab (arm B). Roughly 85% of the matched pre- and post-treatment tumor biopsy pairs came from the same lesion. For approximately 22 patients, matched tumor biopsies were taken both before treatment and at week 13, after single-agent nivolumab (arm A) or ipilimumab (arm B). Both trial sequences were followed by maintenance nivolumab. DNA from over 75 pretreatment melanoma tumor samples underwent TCRbeta immunosequencing. Overall study outcomes, separate from this receptor: Among patients in arm A, the nivolumab-first arm, pretreatment tumor TIL clonality was associated with response (P = .04). Small sample sizes and reduced statistical power limited the analyses of tumor T-cell fraction within each arm. Achieving clinical benefit was about 30 times more likely for patients whose tumor T-cell fraction and clonality increased by week 13. Validation of the response-prediction model combining TCR metrics and mutation burden is needed in larger, independent patient cohorts. Tumor T-cell fraction and clonality were correlated with PD-L1 staining and CD8+ T-cell counts, but not with mutational load.

This clone was picked up a small number of times. Its binding antigen is unknown. No much larger clonotype is one base removed from it; base qualities were not supplied. The sample's treatment or condition label, in plain terms: randomized to nivolumab then ipilimumab (arm A) or the reverse (arm B). No trial patient had received prior DNA-damaging chemotherapy. The samples were obtained from melanoma patients enrolled in CheckMate 064, an open-label, randomized phase II trial testing sequential checkpoint blockade. Genomic DNA from formalin-fixed paraffin-embedded (FFPE) tissue samples was used for tumor TCR sequencing. V and J lose 5 bases and 0 bases, and a span of 14 bases separates them. The germline V gene specifies MNHGY as CDR1 and SAAAGT as CDR2. The CDR3 spans 16 residues, from the cysteine through the phenylalanine. Only the CDR3 portion is preserved as DNA: 48 bases, with reading frame beginning at the first base.

TCRbeta CDR3 regions were immunosequenced from genomic DNA with the immunoSEQ Assay. Genomic DNA was amplified by bias-controlled multiplex PCR before high-throughput sequencing. On the study's bioinformatics: To quantify the absolute abundance of each unique TCRbeta CDR3 region, the sequences were collapsed and filtered. Clonality, defined as 1 minus Pielou's evenness, was calculated using only productive rearrangements. Tumor T-cell fraction was calculated by normalizing TCRbeta template counts to the amount of usable DNA, which was estimated from several housekeeping genes. A previously published method was used to identify clones whose frequencies were significantly greater in on-treatment samples than in baseline samples. Entries here come from immuneACCESS through TCRdb and include only in-frame sequences with V and J called. Some clones fail to appear in such tables; in the studies checked, an unresolved V gene covers under half of the shortfall, and the cause of the remainder is unknown. That table is the source of V, J and clone size, and D and trimming were worked out from the DNA. Here the sample has roughly 6,300 clones; roughly 25% occur a single time. 8% to 9% of the sample is taken by the ten largest.

This specimen consisted of tumor tissue (inferred from file names), obtained from a patient given nivolumab and ipilimumab in sequence. The sequence was collected from a human donor with melanoma. The chain joins TRBV6-8 to TRBJ1-3, with the D segment identity uncertain. The CDR3 here reads CASSEEVRTSGNTIYF. The base sequence is TGTGCCAGCAGTGAGGAGGTCAGAACCTCTGGAAACACCATATATTTT.